This record covers a single TCR beta chain. Antigen: not known. The sample originates from a study of cytomegalovirus exposure and HLA in healthy donors. Study overall: Earlier sequencing of around 190 million T cells yielded roughly 100 million unique TCR beta sequences. Whole-study results and caveats: It was assumed in the presence/absence analyses that sequencing depth was roughly uniform across donors.

Primers: 60 Vbeta forward and 13 Jbeta reverse. Original data processing: Counted up in a later analysis, unique TCR beta chains came to roughly 80 million, with around 10 million shared. Only in-frame clones appear in the TCRdb table, and some are missing; sequencing was by immunoSEQ multiplex PCR. V and J calls and clone size follow that table, whereas D and trimming were derived from the DNA. The sample holds about 160,000 clones; roughly 88% are singletons and the top ten take under 2%. V gave up 2 bases and J gave up 2 bases, with 10 bases separating them. Germline CDR1 is SGHAT and CDR2 is FQNNGV. There are 14 residues in the CDR3. Each donor was healthy, and each was a bone marrow donor.

This rearrangement joins TRBV11-2 to TRBJ2-7, with D tentatively TRBD2 (6 bases). This sequence was found in a woman younger than 35 in good health and CMV-seronegative. Sequenced sample: PBMCs. CDR3 nucleotides: TGTGCCAGCAGCTTAAGTGGGAGGACCTACGAGCAGTACTTC. As protein: CASSLSGRTYEQYF. The whole variable domain, remainder taken from reference TRBV11-2 and TRBJ2-7, is EAGVAQSPRYKIIEKRQSVAFWCNPISGHATLYWYQQILGQGPKLLIQFQNNGVVDDSQLPKDRFSAERLKGVDSTLKIQPAKLEDSAVYLCASSLSGRTYEQYFGPGTRLTVT.